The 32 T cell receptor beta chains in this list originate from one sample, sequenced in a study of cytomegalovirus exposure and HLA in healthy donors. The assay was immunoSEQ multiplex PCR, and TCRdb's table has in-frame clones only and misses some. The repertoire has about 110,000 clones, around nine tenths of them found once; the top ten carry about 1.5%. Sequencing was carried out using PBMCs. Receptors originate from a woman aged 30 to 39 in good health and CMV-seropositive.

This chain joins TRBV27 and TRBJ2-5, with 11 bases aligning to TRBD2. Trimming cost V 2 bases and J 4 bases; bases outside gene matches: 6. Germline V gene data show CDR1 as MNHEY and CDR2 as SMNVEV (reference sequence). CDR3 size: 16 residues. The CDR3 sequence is CASSLRVAGGTETQYF. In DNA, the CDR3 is TGTGCCAGCAGTTTACGAGTAGCGGGAGGGACAGAGACCCAGTACTTC.

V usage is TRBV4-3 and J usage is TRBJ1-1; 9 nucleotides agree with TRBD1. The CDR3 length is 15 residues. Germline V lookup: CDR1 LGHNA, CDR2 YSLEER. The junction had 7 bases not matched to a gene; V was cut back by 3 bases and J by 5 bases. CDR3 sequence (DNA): TGCGCCAGCAGCCACTACCGGACAGGGGCGACTGAAGCTTTCTTT. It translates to CASSHYRTGATEAFF.

The CDR3 bases are TGTGCCAGCAGCTTAGGAGGGGGGGAAAGGGAGACCCAGTACTTC. It yields the protein CASSLGGGERETQYF. The chain recombines TRBV7-2 with TRBJ2-5; D might be TRBD2 (7 bases). The germline V gene has CDR1 SGHTA and CDR2 FQGNSA. This CDR3 is 15 amino acids long. V was shortened by 1 base and J by 5 bases, with 14 bases between the two germline ends.

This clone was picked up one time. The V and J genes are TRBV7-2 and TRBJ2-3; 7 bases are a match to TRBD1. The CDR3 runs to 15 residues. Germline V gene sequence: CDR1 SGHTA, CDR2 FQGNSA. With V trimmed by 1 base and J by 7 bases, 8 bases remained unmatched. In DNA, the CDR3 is TGTGCCAGCAGCTTAGGAGGGGGCGTCATGAATACGCAGTATTTT. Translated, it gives CASSLGGGVMNTQYF.

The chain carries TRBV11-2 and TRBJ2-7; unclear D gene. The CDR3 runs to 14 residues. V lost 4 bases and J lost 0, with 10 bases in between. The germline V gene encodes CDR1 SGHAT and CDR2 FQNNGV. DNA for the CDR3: TGTGCCAGCAGCTATCGCGGAAGCTCCTACGAGCAGTACTTC. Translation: CASSYRGSSYEQYF. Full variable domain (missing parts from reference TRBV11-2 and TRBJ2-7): EAGVAQSPRYKIIEKRQSVAFWCNPISGHATLYWYQQILGQGPKLLIQFQNNGVVDDSQLPKDRFSAERLKGVDSTLKIQPAKLEDSAVYLCASSYRGSSYEQYFGPGTRLTVT.

CDR3 in DNA: TGTGCCAGCAGTGAAGGAAGACAGGTTTATAATTCACCCCTCCACTTT. It codes for CASSEGRQVYNSPLHF. The chain carries TRBV2 and TRBJ1-6; perhaps TRBD1 as D (6 bases). V was pared by 1 base and J by 4 bases, with 11 bases between. The CDR3 has 16 amino acids. The germline gives CDR1 SNHLY, CDR2 FYNNEI. Supplemented by reference TRBV2 and TRBJ1-6, the full variable domain reads EPEVTQTPSHQVTQMGQEVILRCVPISNHLYFYWYRQILGQKVEFLVSFYNNEISEKSEIFDDQFSVERPDGSNFTLKIRSTKLEDSAMYFCASSEGRQVYNSPLHFGNGTRLTVT.

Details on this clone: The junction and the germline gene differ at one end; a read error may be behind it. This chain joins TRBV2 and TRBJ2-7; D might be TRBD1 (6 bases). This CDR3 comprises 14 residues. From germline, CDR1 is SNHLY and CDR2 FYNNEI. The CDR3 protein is CASSEDRLDYEQYF. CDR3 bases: TGTGCCAGCAGCGAAGACAGGTTAGACTACGAGCAGTACTTC.

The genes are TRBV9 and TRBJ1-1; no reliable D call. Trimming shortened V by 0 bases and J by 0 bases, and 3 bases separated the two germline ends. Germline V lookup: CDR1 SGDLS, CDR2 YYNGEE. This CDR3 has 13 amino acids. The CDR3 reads CASSVVLNTEAFF. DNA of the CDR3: TGTGCCAGCAGCGTAGTATTGAACACTGAAGCTTTCTTT.

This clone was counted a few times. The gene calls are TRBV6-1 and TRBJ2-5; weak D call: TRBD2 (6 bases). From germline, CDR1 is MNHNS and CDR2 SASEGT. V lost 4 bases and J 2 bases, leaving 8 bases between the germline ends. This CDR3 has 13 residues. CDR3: CASSGREQETQYF. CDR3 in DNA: TGTGCCAGCAGTGGGAGGGAGCAAGAGACCCAGTACTTC.

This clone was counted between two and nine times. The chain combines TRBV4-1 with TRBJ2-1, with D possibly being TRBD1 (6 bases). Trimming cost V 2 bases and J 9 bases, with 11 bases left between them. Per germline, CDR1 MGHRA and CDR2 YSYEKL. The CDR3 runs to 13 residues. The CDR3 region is CASSQTGISEQFF. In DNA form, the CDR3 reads TGCGCCAGCAGCCAAACAGGGATTAGTGAGCAGTTCTTC.

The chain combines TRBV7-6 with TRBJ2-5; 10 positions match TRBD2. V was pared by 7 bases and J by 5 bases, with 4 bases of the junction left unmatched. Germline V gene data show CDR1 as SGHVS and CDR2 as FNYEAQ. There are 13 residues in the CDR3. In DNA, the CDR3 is TGTGCCAGCAATAGCGGGAGGTGGGAGACCCAGTACTTC. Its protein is CASNSGRWETQYF.

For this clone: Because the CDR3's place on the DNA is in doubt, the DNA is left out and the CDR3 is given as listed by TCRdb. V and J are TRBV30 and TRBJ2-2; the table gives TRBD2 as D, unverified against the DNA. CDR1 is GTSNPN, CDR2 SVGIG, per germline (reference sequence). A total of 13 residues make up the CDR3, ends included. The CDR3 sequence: CAWSTSGTGELFF.

CDR3 sequence: CASSLGLAGISYEQYF. The CDR3 coding sequence is TGTGCCAGCAGCCTTGGACTAGCGGGCATCTCCTACGAGCAGTACTTC. V and J are TRBV5-4 and TRBJ2-7, with TRBD2 identical over 11 bases. The ends lost 4 bases at V and 0 bases at J; junction bases unmatched: 6. The CDR3 totals 16 residues. The V gene's germline CDR1 is SGHNT and CDR2 YYREEE (reference sequence).

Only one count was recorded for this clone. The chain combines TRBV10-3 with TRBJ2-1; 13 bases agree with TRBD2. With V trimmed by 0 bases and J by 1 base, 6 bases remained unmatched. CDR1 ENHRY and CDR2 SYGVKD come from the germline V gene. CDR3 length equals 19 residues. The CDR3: CAISESKLAGGPSYNEQFF. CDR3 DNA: TGTGCCATCAGTGAGTCGAAACTAGCGGGGGGGCCTTCCTACAATGAGCAGTTCTTC.

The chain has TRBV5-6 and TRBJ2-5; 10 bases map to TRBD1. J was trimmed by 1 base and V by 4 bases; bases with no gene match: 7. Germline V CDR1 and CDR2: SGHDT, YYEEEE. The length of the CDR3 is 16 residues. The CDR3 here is CASSLGQGGFQETQYF. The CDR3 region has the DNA TGTGCCAGCAGCCTCGGACAGGGGGGTTTCCAAGAGACCCAGTACTTC.

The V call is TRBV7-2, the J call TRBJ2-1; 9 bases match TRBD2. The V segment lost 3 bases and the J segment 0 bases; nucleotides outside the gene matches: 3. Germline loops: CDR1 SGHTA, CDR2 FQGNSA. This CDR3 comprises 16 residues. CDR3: CASSFLRGGSYNEQFF. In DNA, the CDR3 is TGTGCCAGCAGCTTTTTGCGGGGGGGCTCCTACAATGAGCAGTTCTTC.

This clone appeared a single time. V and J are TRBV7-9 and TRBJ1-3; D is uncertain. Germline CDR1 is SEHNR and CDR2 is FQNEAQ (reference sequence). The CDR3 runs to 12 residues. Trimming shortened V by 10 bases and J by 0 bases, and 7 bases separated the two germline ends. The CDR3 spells CAIERSGNTIYF. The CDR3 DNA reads TGTGCCATCGAGCGCTCTGGAAACACCATATATTTT.

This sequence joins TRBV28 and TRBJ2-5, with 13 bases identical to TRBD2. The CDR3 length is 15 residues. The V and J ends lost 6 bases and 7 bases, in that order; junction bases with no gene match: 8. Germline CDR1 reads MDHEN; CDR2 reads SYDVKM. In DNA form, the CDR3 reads TGTGCCAGCAGAGAGGGACTAGCGGGATGGGCGACCCAGTACTTC. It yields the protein CASREGLAGWATQYF.

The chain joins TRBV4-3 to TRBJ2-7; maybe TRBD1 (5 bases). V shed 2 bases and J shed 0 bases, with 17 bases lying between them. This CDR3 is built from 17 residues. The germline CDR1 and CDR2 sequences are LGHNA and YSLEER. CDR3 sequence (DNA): TGCGCCAGCAGCCAATGGATTGGCGGCAGGGACTCCTACGAGCAGTACTTC. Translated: CASSQWIGGRDSYEQYF.

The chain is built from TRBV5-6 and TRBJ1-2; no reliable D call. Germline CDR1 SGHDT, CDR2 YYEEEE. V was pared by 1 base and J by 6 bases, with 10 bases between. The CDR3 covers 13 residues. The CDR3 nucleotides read TGTGCCAGCAGCTTGCGGGGTGTCCATGGCTACACCTTC. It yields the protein CASSLRGVHGYTF.

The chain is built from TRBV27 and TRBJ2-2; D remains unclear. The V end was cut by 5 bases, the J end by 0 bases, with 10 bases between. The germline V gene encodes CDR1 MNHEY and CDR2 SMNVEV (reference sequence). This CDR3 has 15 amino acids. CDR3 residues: CASSPWASNTGELFF. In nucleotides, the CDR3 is TGTGCCAGCAGTCCATGGGCCTCGAACACCGGGGAGCTGTTTTTT.

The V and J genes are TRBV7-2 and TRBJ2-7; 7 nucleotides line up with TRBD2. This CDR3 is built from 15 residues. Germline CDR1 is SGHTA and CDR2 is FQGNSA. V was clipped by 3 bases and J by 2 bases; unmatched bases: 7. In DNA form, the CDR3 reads TGTGCCAGCAGCTTGGGGGTCGGGGGGACCTACGAGCAGTACTTC. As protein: CASSLGVGGTYEQYF.

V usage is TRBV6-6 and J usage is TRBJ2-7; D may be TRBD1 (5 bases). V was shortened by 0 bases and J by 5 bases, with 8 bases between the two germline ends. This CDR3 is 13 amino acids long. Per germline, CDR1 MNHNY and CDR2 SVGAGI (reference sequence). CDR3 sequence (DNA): TGTGCCAGCAGTTACTCTGCAGGGAACGAGCAGTACTTC. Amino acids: CASSYSAGNEQYF.

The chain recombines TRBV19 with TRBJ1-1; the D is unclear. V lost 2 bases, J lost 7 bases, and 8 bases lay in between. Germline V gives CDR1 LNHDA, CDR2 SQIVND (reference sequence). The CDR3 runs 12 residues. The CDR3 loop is CASSIPTGEAFF. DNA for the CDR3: TGTGCCAGTAGTATACCTACGGGTGAAGCTTTCTTT.

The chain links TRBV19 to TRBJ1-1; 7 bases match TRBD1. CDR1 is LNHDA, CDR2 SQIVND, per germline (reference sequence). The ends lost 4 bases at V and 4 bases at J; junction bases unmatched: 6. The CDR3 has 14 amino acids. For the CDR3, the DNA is TGTGCCAGTAGTACCCGACAGGGAAGCACTGAAGCTTTCTTT. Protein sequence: CASSTRQGSTEAFF.

The CDR3 DNA reads as TGTGCCATCAGTGAGTACAACTACGAGCAGTACTTC. This encodes CAISEYNYEQYF. The rearrangement joins TRBV10-3 to TRBJ2-7; D ambiguous. Deletions cut 1 base from V and 3 bases from J, with 4 bases between. The CDR3 spans 12 residues. Germline V gene data show CDR1 as ENHRY and CDR2 as SYGVKD.

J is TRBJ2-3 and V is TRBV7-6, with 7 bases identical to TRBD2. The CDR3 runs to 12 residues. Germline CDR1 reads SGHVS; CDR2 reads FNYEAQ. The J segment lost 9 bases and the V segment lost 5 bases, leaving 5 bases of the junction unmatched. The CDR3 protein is CASSHAGGTQYF. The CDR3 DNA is TGTGCCAGCAGCCACGCCGGGGGGACGCAGTATTTT.

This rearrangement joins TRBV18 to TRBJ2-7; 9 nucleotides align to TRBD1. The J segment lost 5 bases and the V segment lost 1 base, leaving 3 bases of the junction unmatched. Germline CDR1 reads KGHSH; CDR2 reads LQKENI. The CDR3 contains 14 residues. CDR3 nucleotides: TGTGCCAGCTCACCACGGGACAGGGCGGACGAGCAGTACTTC. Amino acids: CASSPRDRADEQYF.

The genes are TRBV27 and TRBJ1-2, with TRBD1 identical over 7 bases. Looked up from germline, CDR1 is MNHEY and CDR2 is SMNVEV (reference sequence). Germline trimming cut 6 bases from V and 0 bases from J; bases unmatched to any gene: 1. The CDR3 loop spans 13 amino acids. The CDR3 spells CASRGTANYGYTF. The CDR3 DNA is TGTGCCAGCAGAGGGACAGCTAACTATGGCTACACCTTC.

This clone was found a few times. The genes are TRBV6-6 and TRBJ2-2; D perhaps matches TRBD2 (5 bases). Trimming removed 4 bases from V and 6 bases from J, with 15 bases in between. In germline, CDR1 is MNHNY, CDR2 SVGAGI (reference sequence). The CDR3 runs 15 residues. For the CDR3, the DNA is TGTGCCAGCAGTTCCCACGAGAGGGATTCCGGGGAGCTGTTTTTT. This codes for CASSSHERDSGELFF.

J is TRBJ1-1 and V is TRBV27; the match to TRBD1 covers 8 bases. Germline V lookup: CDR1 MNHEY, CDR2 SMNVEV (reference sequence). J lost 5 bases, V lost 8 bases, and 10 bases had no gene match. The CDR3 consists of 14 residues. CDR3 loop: CASGPGQGGTEAFF. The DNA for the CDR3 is TGTGCCAGCGGGCCCGGACAGGGAGGAACTGAAGCTTTCTTT.

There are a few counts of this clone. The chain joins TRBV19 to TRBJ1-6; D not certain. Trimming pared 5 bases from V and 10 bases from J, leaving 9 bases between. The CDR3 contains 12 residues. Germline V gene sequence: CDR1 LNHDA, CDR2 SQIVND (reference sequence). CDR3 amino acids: CASSPTRSPLHF. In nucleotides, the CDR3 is TGTGCCAGTAGTCCCACCAGGTCACCCCTCCACTTT.